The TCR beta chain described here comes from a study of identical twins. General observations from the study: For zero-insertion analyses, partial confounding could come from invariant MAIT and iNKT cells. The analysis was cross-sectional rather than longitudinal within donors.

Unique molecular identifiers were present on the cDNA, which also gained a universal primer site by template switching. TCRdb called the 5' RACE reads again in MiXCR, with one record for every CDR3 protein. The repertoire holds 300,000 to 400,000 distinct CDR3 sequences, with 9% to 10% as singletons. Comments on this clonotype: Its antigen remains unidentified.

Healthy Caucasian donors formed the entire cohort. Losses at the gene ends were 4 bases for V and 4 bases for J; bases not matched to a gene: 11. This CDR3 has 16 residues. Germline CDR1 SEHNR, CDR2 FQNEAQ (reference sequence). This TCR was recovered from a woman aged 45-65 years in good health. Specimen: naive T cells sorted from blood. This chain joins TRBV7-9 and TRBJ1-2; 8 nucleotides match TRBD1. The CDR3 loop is CASSSRTGSLGYGYTF. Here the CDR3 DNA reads TGTGCCAGCAGCTCCCGGACAGGGAGCCTGGGCTATGGCTACACCTTC.